The clone carrying this T cell receptor (beta chain) was counted only a few times. Antigen unknown. The sample comes from a study of post-analysis software for immune sequencing data. Study overall: Progressive-relapsing, secondary progressive and relapsing-remitting multiple sclerosis were among the disease courses included. Study-wide results and caveats: Multiple sclerosis patients showed significantly lower normalized Chao1 diversity than controls did. Pronounced co-clustering by F measure was evident among identically batched samples. There were roughly 5 TRBV segments more frequent in patients than controls, and TRBV5-6, TRBV5-1 and TRBV20-1 were among them.

In germline, CDR1 is ENHRY, CDR2 SYGVKD. Trimming shortened V by 2 bases and J by 6 bases, and 11 bases separated the two germline ends. This CDR3 has 14 amino acids. Unique molecular identifiers were built into the TCR beta cDNA libraries. TCRdb fed the PCR reads into MiXCR, producing one record per CDR3 protein. The sample has approximately 630,000 distinct CDR3 sequences; 59% are singletons. The sample was blood. The chain couples TRBV10-3 to TRBJ2-1; D possibly corresponds to TRBD2 (6 bases). The sequence was obtained from a girl aged 2 to 9 with multiple sclerosis. The CDR3 bases are TGTGCCATCAGTGAGGTCACTAGCTCCAATGAGCAGTTCTTC. Protein product: CAISEVTSSNEQFF.